This paragraph covers one T cell receptor (beta chain) sequence. What it recognizes is unknown. In germline, CDR1 is MNHEY, CDR2 SMNVEV (reference sequence). This CDR3 is built from 16 residues. The ends were cut back, 1 base at V and 0 bases at J, with 10 bases in the middle. Repertoires were generated with immunoSEQ multiplex PCR, while TCRdb's copy carries only in-frame clones and drops some. The sample lists about 19,000 clones, roughly four fifths occurring once. Ahead of sequencing, the ViraFEST assay grew antigen-specific CD4+ T cells using viral peptide pools. Culture lasted about 11 days before CD4+ T cell isolation. PCR-confirmed SARS-CoV-2 infection occurred in the person between March and December 2020. Each culture well received some 2.2 million PBMC. These cells were then cultured in IMDM with 10 IU/ml IL-2 and roughly 10 ug/ml peptides. The record originates from a study of vaccination effects on CD4 cells after COVID-19. The overall study: Samples came from a couple of convalescent patients 16 days and one week before vaccination. Study-wide points: For convalescents, most of the spike-reactive clones seen post-vaccine were new vaccine-induced clones. Vaccine- and infection-induced clones showed marked clonal contraction late following vaccination.

This chain joins TRBV27 and TRBJ2-1; D unclear. The source was CD4+ T cells from PBMCs cultured with SARS-CoV-2 spike peptides, collected before COVID-19 vaccination. This receptor was obtained from a human donor who had a prior SARS-CoV-2 infection. CDR3 residues: CASSLYGDVSYNEQFF. Written as DNA, the CDR3 is TGTGCCAGCAGTTTATATGGAGACGTCTCCTACAATGAGCAGTTCTTC.